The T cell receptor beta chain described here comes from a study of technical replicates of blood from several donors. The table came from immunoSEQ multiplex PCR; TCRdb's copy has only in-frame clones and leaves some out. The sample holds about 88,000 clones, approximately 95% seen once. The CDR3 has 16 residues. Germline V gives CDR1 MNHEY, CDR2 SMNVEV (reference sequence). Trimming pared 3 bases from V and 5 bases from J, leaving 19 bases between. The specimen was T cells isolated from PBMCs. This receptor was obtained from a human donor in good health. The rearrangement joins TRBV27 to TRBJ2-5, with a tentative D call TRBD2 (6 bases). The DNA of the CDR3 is TGTGCCAGCAGTTTTATTAGCGACCTGGGGGGTGAGACCCAGTACTTC. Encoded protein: CASSFISDLGGETQYF.